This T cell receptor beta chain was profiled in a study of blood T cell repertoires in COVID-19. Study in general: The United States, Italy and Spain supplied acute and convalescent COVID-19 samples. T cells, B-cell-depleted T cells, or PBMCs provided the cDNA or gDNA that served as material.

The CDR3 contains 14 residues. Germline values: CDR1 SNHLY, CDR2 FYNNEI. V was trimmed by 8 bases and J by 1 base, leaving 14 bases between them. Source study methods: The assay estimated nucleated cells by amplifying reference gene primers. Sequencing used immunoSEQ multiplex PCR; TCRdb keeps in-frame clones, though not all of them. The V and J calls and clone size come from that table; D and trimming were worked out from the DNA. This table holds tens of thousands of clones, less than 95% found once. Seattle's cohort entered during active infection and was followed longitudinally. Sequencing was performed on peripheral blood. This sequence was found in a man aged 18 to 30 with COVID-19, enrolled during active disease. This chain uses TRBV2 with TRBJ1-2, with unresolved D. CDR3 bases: TGTGCCAGCTCCGTGGCCGGGATTAACTATGGCTACACCTTC. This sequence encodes CASSVAGINYGYTF.